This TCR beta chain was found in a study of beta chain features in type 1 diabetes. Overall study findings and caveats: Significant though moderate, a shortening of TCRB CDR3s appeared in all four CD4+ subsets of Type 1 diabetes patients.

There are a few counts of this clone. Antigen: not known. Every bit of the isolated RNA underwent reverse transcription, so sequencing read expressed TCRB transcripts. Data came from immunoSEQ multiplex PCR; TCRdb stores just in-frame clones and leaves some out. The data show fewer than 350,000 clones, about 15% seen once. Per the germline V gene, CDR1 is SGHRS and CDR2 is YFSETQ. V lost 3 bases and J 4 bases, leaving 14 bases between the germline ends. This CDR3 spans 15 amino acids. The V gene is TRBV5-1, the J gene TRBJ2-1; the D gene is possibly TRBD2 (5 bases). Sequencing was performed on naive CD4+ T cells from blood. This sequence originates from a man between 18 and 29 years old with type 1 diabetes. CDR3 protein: CASSSSPLRYNEQFF. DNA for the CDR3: TGCGCCAGCAGCTCTAGCCCCCTAAGGTACAATGAGCAGTTCTTC.